This TCR beta chain was observed in a study of somatic mutations in cytotoxic T cells in rheumatoid arthritis. Profiled with immunoSEQ multiplex PCR; TCRdb holds only in-frame clones, not every one. The table includes under 25,000 clones, 85% detected once. This CDR3 spans 14 amino acids. Germline V lookup: CDR1 MDHEN, CDR2 SYDVKM. The J segment lost 7 bases and the V segment lost 6 bases, leaving 4 bases of the junction unmatched. Sequencing was performed on CD8+ T cells sorted from blood. The sequence came from a middle-aged woman with rheumatoid arthritis. The chain carries TRBV28 and TRBJ2-1; TRBD2 matches 12 bases. CDR3 sequence: CASSPGLAGNEQFF. The CDR3 DNA follows: TGTGCCAGCAGCCCCGGACTAGCGGGGAATGAGCAGTTCTTC.